The text below deals with one T cell receptor beta chain. The CDR3 runs to 14 residues. Germline assignment: CDR1 MDHEN and CDR2 SYDVKM. J lost 7 bases, V lost 6 bases, and 8 bases had no gene match. This sample is part of a study of blood T cell repertoires in COVID-19. This table comes from immunoSEQ multiplex PCR, and its TCRdb copy is limited to in-frame clones, with some not included. This sample has 150,000 to 200,000 clones, with less than 85% found just once. The sample comprised peripheral blood. The source is a woman aged 40-49 years with COVID-19, enrolled during active disease. This chain connects TRBV28 to TRBJ2-1; 8 bases are shared with TRBD2. This chain's CDR3 is CASSTRAGVNEQFF. The CDR3 nucleotides read TGTGCCAGCAGCACACGAGCGGGAGTAAATGAGCAGTTCTTC.